This record looks at one T cell receptor (beta chain) sequence and its context. Its antigen is not identified. The data belong to a study of cytomegalovirus exposure and HLA in healthy donors. Looking at the study overall: The early release's HLA-typed donors yielded 78 million or so unique TCRs.

The study's findings and limits: Reports state that TCR beta sequences accurately predicted most subjects' HLA-A and HLA-B alleles. Available immune exposure information was restricted to CMV serostatus only. According to an earlier analysis, most TCR beta V segments yielded productive rearrangements about 90% or about 30% of the time.

There are 15 residues in the CDR3. CDR1 is MGHRA, CDR2 YSYEKL, per germline. Losses at the gene ends were 5 bases for V and 5 bases for J; bases not matched to a gene: 2. PCR involved 60 Vbeta and 13 Jbeta primers. The method was immunoSEQ multiplex PCR; TCRdb's version includes in-frame clones alone and lacks a portion of them. Across some 110,000 clones, the top ten clones capture 2% to 2.5% of the sample. Input material: PBMCs. The V and J genes are TRBV4-1 and TRBJ2-2; 13 bases align to TRBD2. This clonotype originated in a man aged 35 to 55 in good health and CMV-seronegative. The CDR3 protein is CASSRGLAGTGELFF. The CDR3 DNA follows: TGCGCCAGCAGCAGGGGACTAGCGGGGACCGGGGAGCTGTTTTTT.